The 5 T cell receptor beta chains presented below share a single source sample, sequenced in a study of T cell responses to AZD1222 COVID-19 vaccine. Profiling relied on immunoSEQ multiplex PCR, and the TCRdb table lists in-frame clones only, not all of them. This sample has approximately 110,000 clones, with roughly 80% found just once. Source: peripheral blood, taken on day 0 of AZD1222 vaccination. Receptor source: an adult in good health.

The rearrangement uses TRBV10-3 and TRBJ2-7; D call uncertain. The germline V gene has CDR1 ENHRY and CDR2 SYGVKD. The CDR3 contains 11 residues. With 3 bases removed from V and 5 bases from J, the gap between germline ends came to 5 bases. CDR3 sequence reads: CAISEGNEQYF. The CDR3 coding sequence is TGTGCCATCAGTGAAGGAAACGAGCAGTACTTC.

This clone showed up just once. This chain connects TRBV3-1 (or the pseudogene TRBV3-2) to TRBJ2-6; 9 bases agree with TRBD1. The J segment lost 1 base and the V segment lost 3 bases, leaving 7 bases of the junction unmatched. Per the germline V gene, CDR1 is LGHDT and CDR2 is YNNKEL (reference sequence). CDR3 length: 18 amino acids. The CDR3 spells CASSQTGQGGSGANVLTF. CDR3 coding DNA: TGTGCCAGCAGCCAGACGGGACAGGGAGGATCTGGGGCCAACGTCCTGACTTTC.

The rearrangement uses TRBV5-1 and TRBJ1-4, with D possibly matching TRBD1 (5 bases). The germline V and J ends were trimmed by 3 bases and 8 bases, with 20 bases remaining between them. This CDR3 is 16 amino acids long. Germline CDR1 and CDR2: SGHRS and YFSETQ. CDR3 residues: CASSSRGSGDPEKLFF. CDR3 coding DNA: TGCGCCAGCAGCTCCCGGGGGTCGGGGGACCCCGAAAAACTGTTTTTT.

This clone appeared once. The rearrangement uses TRBV4-2 and TRBJ2-2, with 9 bases aligning to TRBD2. CDR1 is LGHNA and CDR2 is YNFKEQ in the germline V gene. J was trimmed by 8 bases and V by 4 bases; bases with no gene match: 14. The CDR3 consists of 17 residues. As DNA, the CDR3 is TGTGCCAGCAGCCCCAGAACCACTGGCGGGGGGGAAGGGGAGCTGTTTTTT. It translates to CASSPRTTGGGEGELFF.

The chain uses TRBV10-3 and TRBJ2-2, with D possibly matching TRBD1 (6 bases). From germline, CDR1 is ENHRY and CDR2 SYGVKD. V lost 5 bases to trimming and J lost 1 base, with 11 bases between them. CDR3 length: 15 amino acids. CDR3 nucleotide sequence: TGTGCCATCAGTTGGGGACAAATGAACACCGGGGAGCTGTTTTTT. Its translation is CAISWGQMNTGELFF.